This T cell receptor (beta chain) stems from a study of T-cell reconstitution after alpha-beta-depleted transplantation in children. The CDR3 covers 16 residues. V lost 6 bases, J lost 1 base, and 15 bases lay in between. Preparation of the TCRbeta library used unique molecular identifiers. TCRdb processed the PCR reads anew with MiXCR; each CDR3 protein has one entry. The table has some 400,000 distinct CDR3 sequences, around 20% seen once. Sequencing used PBMCs from the stem cell graft donor, obtained from the stem cell graft. The receptor was derived from a human donor who donated a stem cell graft to a child with acute myeloid leukemia. This chain connects TRBV12-3 or TRBV12-4 to TRBJ2-2; possible D gene TRBD1, 5 bases. The DNA of the CDR3 is TGTGCCAGCAGCTACGAAGGGGAATGGAACACCGGGGAGCTGTTTTTT. This sequence encodes CASSYEGEWNTGELFF.